This T cell receptor (beta chain) appears in the sequencing data of a study of CD8+ T cells in alopecia areata. This clone appeared a few times. Its specificity is unknown. One junction end does not reproduce the germline sequence, and a read error may be involved. Findings and limits, study-wide: Scalp sample data also include resident alphabeta T cells from normal skin. A large proportion of expanded lesional clones were detected persisting in scalp and blood during tofacitinib. More clonal than normal scalp was lesional scalp, particularly alopecia totalis/universalis. Tofacitinib delivered significant drops in scalp clonality and in expanded CD8+ clones among the top 100.

Per the germline V gene, CDR1 is SSHAT and CDR2 is FNYEAQ (reference sequence). The CDR3 is 14 residues long. The sequencing template was cDNA reverse transcribed from extracted RNA. TCRdb's copy holds only in-frame clones and misses some; the assay was immunoSEQ multiplex PCR. The data contain 200,000 to 250,000 clones, 35% to 40% of them seen just once; the ten biggest clones take up roughly 0.5%. Noted treatment: oral pan-JAK inhibitor, 5-10 mg twice daily. The starting material was CD4+ T cells sorted from blood, obtained between weeks 30 and 35, from a patient treated with tofacitinib. This chain joins TRBV7-7 and TRBJ2-5; the D gene is possibly TRBD1 (9 bases). The sequence was obtained from a human donor with alopecia areata. The CDR3 DNA reads TGTGCTAGCAGCTTAGCGGGACAGGGAGAGACCCAGTACTTC. Protein: CASSLAGQGETQYF.